Detailed here is one T cell receptor (beta chain). Antigen unknown. These data are taken from a study of blood T cells in healthy people across ages. General observations from the study: Higher diversity, along with more naive CD4+ cells, distinguished long-lived donors from aged donors. Unsorted PBMC material precluded a definitive naive versus antigen-experienced comparison.

CDR3 length: 15 residues. CDR1 is KGHSH, CDR2 LQKENI, per germline. V trimming: 6 bases; J trimming: 4 bases; junction bases outside the gene matches: 8. A sample-barcoded 5' primer and a J-beta primer mix were used in a second PCR of roughly 7 to 11 cycles. Each TCR beta cDNA got a 12-nucleotide random molecular identifier. Each CDR3 protein gets one entry after TCRdb re-called the 5' RACE reads with MiXCR. In the table there are just under 900,000 distinct CDR3 sequences, roughly 26% of which are singletons. The chain couples TRBV18 to TRBJ2-2, with 7 bases matching TRBD1. What was sequenced was blood. The sequence came from a woman older than 75 in good health. The CDR3 DNA follows: TGTGCCAGCTCCCTTCGAGGACAGGTCACCGGGGAGCTGTTTTTT. Residues: CASSLRGQVTGELFF.